Listed here are 21 T cell receptor beta chains from one sample, sequenced in a study of OX40 agonist ivuxolimab in advanced cancers. Generated by immunoSEQ multiplex PCR, the TCRdb table keeps only in-frame clones and is missing some. The sample includes tens of thousands of clones, around four fifths seen only once; the top ten take more than 20%. The sequencing here drew on CD4+ or CD8+ T cells sorted from blood, taken in a trial of the OX40 agonist ivuxolimab. Source of these receptors: an adult with an advanced solid tumor such as melanoma, head and neck, liver or kidney cancer.

This sequence joins TRBV6-5 and TRBJ2-5; the D gene is possibly TRBD2 (6 bases). The CDR3 totals 16 residues. The germline V gene encodes CDR1 MNHEY and CDR2 SVGAGI. The V end lost 2 bases, the J end lost 5 bases, and 18 bases lay between the germline ends. CDR3 coding DNA: TGTGCCAGCAGTTACGGAACGGACACCGGAGGGGAGACCCAGTACTTC. Translating it yields CASSYGTDTGGETQYF.

This sequence joins TRBV6-5 and TRBJ1-1; D remains ambiguous. The V gene lost 4 bases and the J gene lost 1 base, with 7 bases spanning the gap. The CDR3 has 13 amino acids. Germline V gene lookup returns CDR1 MNHEY and CDR2 SVGAGI. The CDR3 sequence is CASSLEGNTEAFF. The CDR3, as DNA: TGTGCCAGCAGTTTGGAGGGGAACACTGAAGCTTTCTTT.

This clone showed up just once. The chain links TRBV6-6 to TRBJ2-3; possible D gene TRBD2, 7 bases. The CDR3 contains 14 residues. Germline V gives CDR1 MNHNY, CDR2 SVGAGI (reference sequence). Trimming removed 0 bases at V and 6 bases at J, with 10 bases between. The CDR3 nucleotides are TGTGCCAGCAGTTACTCGGGGGGGGCGGATACGCAGTATTTT. It codes for CASSYSGGADTQYF.

This chain connects TRBV19 to TRBJ2-2; 11 bases are shared with TRBD2. Trimming took 3 bases from V and 4 from J; bases not matched to a gene: 10. Germline CDR1 is LNHDA and CDR2 is SQIVND (reference sequence). This CDR3 spans 18 amino acids. In DNA form, the CDR3 reads TGTGCCAGTAGTATGGCGGTAGCGGGGGGGCTGGGCACCGGGGAGCTGTTTTTT. Translating it yields CASSMAVAGGLGTGELFF.

There are a few counts of this clone. Here the CDR3 reads CASSPGTVNTEAFF. Here the CDR3 DNA reads TGTGCCAGTAGTCCTGGGACGGTTAACACTGAAGCTTTCTTT. The chain combines TRBV19 with TRBJ1-1; D might be TRBD1 (5 bases). V lost 5 bases and J lost 2, with 12 bases in between. The CDR3 length is 14 residues. CDR1 and CDR2 (germline): LNHDA, SQIVND (reference sequence).

The chain carries TRBV4-1 and TRBJ2-1, with D perhaps given as TRBD1 or TRBD2 (5 bases each). Trimming removed 2 bases at V and 5 bases at J, with 13 bases between. The germline V gene encodes CDR1 MGHRA and CDR2 YSYEKL. The length of the CDR3 is 15 residues. The CDR3 coding sequence is TGCGCCAGCAGCCAACCTTTCGGGGCAGACAATGAGCAGTTCTTC. Its translation: CASSQPFGADNEQFF.

This clone appeared a few times. The CDR3 region is CASSDKPGGSDTQYF. In nucleotides, the CDR3 is TGTGCCAGCAGTGACAAGCCTGGCGGGTCAGATACGCAGTATTTT. The V and J genes are TRBV6-1 and TRBJ2-3; a possible D gene is TRBD2 (5 bases). Trimming took off 3 bases at V and 4 bases at J, with 14 bases between the two ends. This CDR3 has 15 amino acids. CDR1 is MNHNS, CDR2 SASEGT, per germline.

This clone was counted once. The chain combines TRBV27 with TRBJ2-4; D is unresolved. The germline V gene has CDR1 MNHEY and CDR2 SMNVEV (reference sequence). Deletions cut 4 bases from V and 2 bases from J, with 9 bases between. The length of the CDR3 is 14 residues. Here the CDR3 reads CASSSTSTKNIQYF. CDR3 sequence (DNA): TGTGCCAGCAGTTCCACCTCGACCAAAAACATTCAGTACTTC.

The chain is built from TRBV6-1 and TRBJ1-6; unclear D gene. CDR1 is MNHNS, CDR2 SASEGT, per germline. Deletions cut 6 bases from V and 0 bases from J, with 9 bases between. CDR3 size: 15 residues. The chain's CDR3 is CASREKLSYNSPLHF. The CDR3 DNA follows: TGTGCCAGCAGAGAGAAACTCTCCTATAATTCACCCCTCCACTTT.

Here the CDR3 DNA reads TGCGCCAGCAGTGAAGGACGGAATCAGCCCCAGCATTTT. Translated, it gives CASSEGRNQPQHF. V gene TRBV10-1 combines with J gene TRBJ1-5; D unclear. The CDR3 runs 13 residues. Germline CDR1 is WNHNN and CDR2 is SYGVQD (reference sequence). V dropped 3 bases and J dropped 4 bases, with 7 bases sitting between them.

The rearrangement links TRBV15 to TRBJ1-5; D may be TRBD1 (6 bases). V gave up 6 bases and J gave up 4 bases, with 16 bases separating them. Germline CDR1 and CDR2: LNHNV and YYDKDF (reference sequence). There are 15 residues in the CDR3. The CDR3 region is CATSPAGGANQPQHF. CDR3 bases: TGTGCCACCAGTCCCGCCGGGGGGGCAAATCAGCCCCAGCATTTT.

This clone is labeled medium-sized. The V and J genes are TRBV4-3 and TRBJ1-1; D call uncertain. Germline CDR1 is LGHNA and CDR2 is YSLEER. The length of the CDR3 is 14 residues. The V gene lost 0 bases and the J gene lost 1 base, with 6 bases spanning the gap. The CDR3 DNA follows: TGCGCCAGCAGCCAAGAGCGCCAGAACACTGAAGCTTTCTTT. Encoded protein: CASSQERQNTEAFF.

V gene TRBV6-1 combines with J gene TRBJ2-2; 8 nucleotides agree with TRBD1. Germline values: CDR1 MNHNS, CDR2 SASEGT. CDR3 length: 15 amino acids. With 4 bases clipped from V and 9 bases from J, the junction kept 10 bases outside the gene matches. The CDR3: CASSVSRTGPRELFF. CDR3 DNA: TGTGCCAGCAGTGTATCGAGGACAGGGCCCCGGGAGCTGTTTTTT.

V and J are TRBV19 and TRBJ2-7, with D possibly called TRBD1 or TRBD2 (5 bases each). CDR1 LNHDA and CDR2 SQIVND come from the germline V gene (reference sequence). The CDR3 length is 15 residues. Trimming shortened V by 3 bases and J by 4 bases, and 16 bases separated the two germline ends. CDR3 amino acids: CASSIREGRIYEQYF. Written as DNA, the CDR3 is TGTGCCAGTAGTATTCGTGAGGGGCGCATATACGAGCAGTACTTC.

The chain is built from TRBV15 and TRBJ2-3; D unclear. The CDR3 has 16 amino acids. Germline lookup yields CDR1 LNHNV and CDR2 YYDKDF (reference sequence). V was shortened by 0 bases and J by 1 base, with 11 bases between the two germline ends. The CDR3 spells CATSRDWLSGTDTQYF. As DNA, the CDR3 is TGTGCCACCAGCAGAGATTGGTTGAGCGGCACAGATACGCAGTATTTT.

The rearrangement uses TRBV11-2 and TRBJ2-3; D is unclear. This CDR3 has 14 residues. V lost 2 bases, J lost 1 base, and 7 bases lay in between. Germline V lookup: CDR1 SGHAT, CDR2 FQNNGV. This CDR3 is CASSLLGRTDTQYF. CDR3 nucleotide sequence: TGTGCCAGCAGCTTATTAGGGCGCACAGATACGCAGTATTTT.

The V and J genes are TRBV5-1 and TRBJ1-1; D ambiguous. Per germline, CDR1 SGHRS and CDR2 YFSETQ. V was cut by 1 base and J by 1 base, with 5 bases left in between. This CDR3 is built from 13 residues. The CDR3 sequence: CASSLTGNTEAFF. CDR3 bases: TGCGCCAGCAGCTTGACGGGGAACACTGAAGCTTTCTTT.

The V gene is TRBV6-1, the J gene TRBJ2-7, with D tentatively TRBD2 (6 bases). The CDR3 spans 14 residues. The germline V and J ends were trimmed by 6 bases and 5 bases, with 17 bases remaining between them. Germline lookup yields CDR1 MNHNS and CDR2 SASEGT. The CDR3 is CASSPGLRAHEQYF. The CDR3 DNA follows: TGTGCCAGCAGCCCGGGACTCAGGGCCCACGAGCAGTACTTC.

The chain carries TRBV28 and TRBJ1-1; no clear D gene. The CDR3 sequence is 14 residues long. Germline values: CDR1 MDHEN, CDR2 SYDVKM. V dropped 3 bases and J dropped 5 bases, with 13 bases sitting between them. The CDR3 loop is CASSFARVTTEAFF. The CDR3 DNA reads as TGTGCCAGCAGTTTCGCCCGGGTAACAACTGAAGCTTTCTTT.

The chain joins TRBV25-1 to TRBJ1-1; D not resolved. Per the germline V gene, CDR1 is MGHDK and CDR2 is SYGVNS. V lost 8 bases and J 5 bases, leaving 18 bases between the germline ends. The CDR3 totals 14 residues. This CDR3 reads CASLGTRVGTEAFF. For the CDR3, the DNA is TGTGCCAGCCTCGGTACTAGAGTCGGGACTGAAGCTTTCTTT.

The rearrangement joins TRBV30 to TRBJ2-1; a weak D match, TRBD2 (6 bases). CDR1 is GTSNPN, CDR2 SVGIG, per germline (reference sequence). Trimming removed 3 bases from V and 4 bases from J, with 16 bases in between. The CDR3 spans 15 residues. The CDR3 loop reads CAWSRYGEAYNEQFF. DNA of the CDR3: TGTGCCTGGAGCAGGTACGGGGAGGCGTACAATGAGCAGTTCTTC.